One sample yielded the 6 T cell receptor beta chains listed below, sequenced in a study of T-cell reconstitution after alpha-beta-depleted transplantation in children. Library preparation (for TCRbeta) was performed with unique molecular identifiers. TCRdb re-called the PCR reads with MiXCR, one entry per CDR3 protein. Of 90,000 to 100,000 distinct CDR3 sequences detected, 23% appear once; the ten largest clones hold over 20%. The sequencing used PBMCs, collected before TCRalphabeta/CD19-depleted stem cell transplant. The receptors here all came from a boy aged 2 to 10 with acute lymphoblastic leukemia, due to receive a stem cell transplant.

The rearrangement links TRBV6-4 to TRBJ2-7, with TRBD2 identical over 8 bases. V lost 6 bases, J lost 5 bases, and 12 bases stayed unmatched. Germline V CDR1 and CDR2: MRHNA, SNTAGT. The CDR3 is 15 amino acids. The CDR3 sequence is CASSYNRLAQNEQYF. CDR3 DNA sequence: TGTGCCAGCAGCTATAATCGACTAGCGCAAAACGAGCAGTACTTC.

The J gene is TRBJ2-3, the V gene TRBV12-3 or TRBV12-4, with a possible D match to TRBD2 (6 bases). V lost 5 bases and J 11 bases, leaving 17 bases between the germline ends. There are 13 residues in the CDR3. The CDR3 coding sequence is TGTGCCAGCAGTAGGGACTCTGAGAGTGGGCAGTATTTT. Protein product: CASSRDSESGQYF.

Turning to this clonotype: At one end, the junction sequence differs from germline, possibly due to a read error. The chain is built from TRBV5-5 and TRBJ2-2, with 7 positions matching TRBD1. This CDR3 spans 15 amino acids. Germline V gene sequence: CDR1 SGHKS, CDR2 YYEKEE (reference sequence). In DNA form, the CDR3 reads TGTGCCAGCAGCCCCAGGACAGGACTCACCGGGGAGCTGCTTTTT. It specifies CASSPRTGLTGELLF.

The genes are TRBV20-1 and TRBJ1-1; the D gene is possibly TRBD1 (5 bases). The CDR3 extends over 14 amino acids. Germline CDR1 is DFQATT and CDR2 is SNEGSKA (reference sequence). Trimming removed 6 bases at V and 1 base at J, with 15 bases between. The CDR3 is CSAPGGGWNTEAFF. The CDR3 DNA reads TGCAGTGCCCCGGGGGGAGGGTGGAACACTGAAGCTTTCTTT.

Many counts were recorded for this clonotype. V is TRBV15 and J is TRBJ2-5; 9 bases agree with TRBD1. Germline V gene sequence: CDR1 LNHNV, CDR2 YYDKDF (reference sequence). This CDR3 region has 15 residues. V lost 5 bases to trimming and J lost 5 bases; unmatched junction nucleotides: 9. CDR3 in amino acids: CATSEQGAPGETQYF. The CDR3 nucleotides are TGTGCCACCAGCGAACAGGGGGCCCCGGGGGAGACCCAGTACTTC. Full variable domain (outside the CDR3, taken from reference TRBV15 and TRBJ2-5): DAMVIQNPRYQVTQFGKPVTLSCSQTLNHNVMYWYQQKSSQAPKLLFHYYDKDFNNEADTPDNFQSRRPNTSFCFLDIRSPGLGDTAMYLCATSEQGAPGETQYFGPGTRLLVL.

There are many counts of this clonotype. The chain couples TRBV27 to TRBJ2-5; weak D call: TRBD2 (5 bases). V lost 2 bases to trimming and J lost 5 bases, with 15 bases between them. Germline assignment: CDR1 MNHEY and CDR2 SMNVEV (reference sequence). The CDR3 contains 15 residues. The CDR3 DNA sequence: TGTGCCAGCAGTTTAGGAGCGAGGGCCGGGGAGACCCAGTACTTC. Its protein is CASSLGARAGETQYF.